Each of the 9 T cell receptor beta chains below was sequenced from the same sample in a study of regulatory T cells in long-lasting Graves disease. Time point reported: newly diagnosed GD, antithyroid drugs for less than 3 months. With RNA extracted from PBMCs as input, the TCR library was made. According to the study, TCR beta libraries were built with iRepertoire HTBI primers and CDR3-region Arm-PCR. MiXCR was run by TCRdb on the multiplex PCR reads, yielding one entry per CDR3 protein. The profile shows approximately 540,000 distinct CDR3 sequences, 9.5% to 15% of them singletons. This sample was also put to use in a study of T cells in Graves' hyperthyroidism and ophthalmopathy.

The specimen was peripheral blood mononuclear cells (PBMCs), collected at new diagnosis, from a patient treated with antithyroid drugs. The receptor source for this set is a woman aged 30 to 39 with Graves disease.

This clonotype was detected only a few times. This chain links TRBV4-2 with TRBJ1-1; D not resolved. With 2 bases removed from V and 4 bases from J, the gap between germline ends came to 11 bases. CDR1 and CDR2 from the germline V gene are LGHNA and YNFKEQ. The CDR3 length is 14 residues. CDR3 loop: CASSQRGFPTEAFF. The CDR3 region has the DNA TGTGCCAGCAGCCAAAGAGGGTTTCCCACTGAAGCTTTCTTT.

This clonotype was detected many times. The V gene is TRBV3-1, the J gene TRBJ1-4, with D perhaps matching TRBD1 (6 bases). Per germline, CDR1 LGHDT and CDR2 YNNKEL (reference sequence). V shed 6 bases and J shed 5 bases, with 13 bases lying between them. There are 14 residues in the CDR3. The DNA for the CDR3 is TGTGCCAGCAGACTTACAGGGCGCAATGAAAAACTGTTTTTT. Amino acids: CASRLTGRNEKLFF.

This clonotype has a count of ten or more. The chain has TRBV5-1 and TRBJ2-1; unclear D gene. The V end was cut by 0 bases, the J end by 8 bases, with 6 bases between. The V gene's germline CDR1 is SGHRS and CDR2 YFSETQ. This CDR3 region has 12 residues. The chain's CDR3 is CASSLAMDEQFF. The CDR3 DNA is TGCGCCAGCAGCTTGGCGATGGATGAGCAGTTCTTC.

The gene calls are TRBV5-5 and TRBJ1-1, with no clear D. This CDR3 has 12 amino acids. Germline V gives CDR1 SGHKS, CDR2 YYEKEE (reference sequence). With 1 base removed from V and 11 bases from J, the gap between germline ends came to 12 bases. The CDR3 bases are TGTGCCAGCAGCTTGAGCCCAGATGGGGCTTTCTTT. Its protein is CASSLSPDGAFF.

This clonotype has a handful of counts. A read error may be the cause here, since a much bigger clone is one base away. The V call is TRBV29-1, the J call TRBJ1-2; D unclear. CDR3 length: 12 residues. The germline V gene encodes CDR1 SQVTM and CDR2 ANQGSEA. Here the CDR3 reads CSVEDGYYGHTF. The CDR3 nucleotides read TGCAGCGTTGAAGACGGCTACTATGGCCACACCTTC.

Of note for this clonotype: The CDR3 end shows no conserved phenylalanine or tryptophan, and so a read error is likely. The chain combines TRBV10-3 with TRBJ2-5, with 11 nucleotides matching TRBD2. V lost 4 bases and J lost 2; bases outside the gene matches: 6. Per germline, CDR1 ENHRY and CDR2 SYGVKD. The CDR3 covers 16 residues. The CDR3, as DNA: TGTGCCATCAGTGCAGGGACTAGCGGAATTCAAGAGACCCAGTACTCC. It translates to CAISAGTSGIQETQYS.

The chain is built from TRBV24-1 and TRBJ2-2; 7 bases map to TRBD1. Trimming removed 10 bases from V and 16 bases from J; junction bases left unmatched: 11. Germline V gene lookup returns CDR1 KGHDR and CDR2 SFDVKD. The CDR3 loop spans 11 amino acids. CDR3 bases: TGTGCCACAGGGACAGTTGGACCTCGGTTTTTT. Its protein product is CATGTVGPRFF.

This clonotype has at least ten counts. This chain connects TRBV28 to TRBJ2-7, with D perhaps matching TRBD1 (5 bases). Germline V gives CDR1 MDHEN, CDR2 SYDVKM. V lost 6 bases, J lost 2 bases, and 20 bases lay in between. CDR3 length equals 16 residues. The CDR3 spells CASRSAQVANPYEQYF. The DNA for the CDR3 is TGTGCCAGCAGGTCAGCACAGGTCGCAAATCCCTACGAGCAGTACTTC.

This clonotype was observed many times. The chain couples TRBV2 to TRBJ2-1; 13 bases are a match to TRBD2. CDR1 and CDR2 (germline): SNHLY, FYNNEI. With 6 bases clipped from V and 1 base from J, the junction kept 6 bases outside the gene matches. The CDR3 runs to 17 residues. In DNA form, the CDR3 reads TGTGCCAGCAGCCGAACTAGCGGGAGGGCGTCCTACAATGAGCAGTTCTTC. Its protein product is CASSRTSGRASYNEQFF.